The 24 T cell receptor beta chains presented below share a single source sample, sequenced in a study of blood T cell repertoires in COVID-19. Measured with immunoSEQ multiplex PCR; TCRdb has only the in-frame clones, and not every one. The sample shows 200,000 to 250,000 clones, around 83% of them seen only once. The sequenced sample was peripheral blood. The origin of the receptors is a man aged 50-60 years who had recovered from COVID-19.

The rearrangement uses TRBV5-5 and TRBJ2-7; 9 nucleotides align to TRBD2. This CDR3 is 15 amino acids long. The V gene's germline CDR1 is SGHKS and CDR2 YYEKEE (reference sequence). V lost 0 bases, J lost 4 bases, and 5 bases stayed unmatched. CDR3 coding DNA: TGTGCCAGCAGCTTGGCTAGCGGGATCACGTACGAGCAGTACTTC. It specifies CASSLASGITYEQYF. The variable domain in full, completed from reference TRBV5-5 and TRBJ2-7, reads DAGVTQSPTHLIKTRGQQVTLRCSPISGHKSVSWYQQVLGQGPQFIFQYYEKEERGRGNFPDRFSARQFPNYSSELNVNALLLGDSALYLCASSLASGITYEQYFGPGTRLTVT.

CDR3 sequence: CASSQELWEIAKNIQYF. CDR3 coding DNA: TGCGCCAGCAGCCAAGAGTTGTGGGAGATAGCCAAAAACATTCAGTACTTC. This chain joins TRBV4-1 and TRBJ2-4, with TRBD2 as a possible D gene (5 bases). This CDR3 region has 17 residues. Trimming removed 0 bases at V and 0 bases at J, with 12 bases between. Germline V gives CDR1 MGHRA, CDR2 YSYEKL.

The chain recombines TRBV9 with TRBJ2-1, with 9 bases that match TRBD2. The CDR3 runs 16 residues. The V gene's germline CDR1 is SGDLS and CDR2 YYNGEE. After removal of 6 bases from V and 8 bases from J, the junction contained 15 bases not matched to a gene. The CDR3 DNA sequence: TGTGCCAGCACCCGGGAGAGCGCGGGAGGGCCGGATGAGCAGTTCTTC. Protein: CASTRESAGGPDEQFF.

The V gene is TRBV28, the J gene TRBJ2-7; D gene uncertain. This CDR3 comprises 15 residues. Looked up from germline, CDR1 is MDHEN and CDR2 is SYDVKM. Deletions cut 6 bases from V and 7 bases from J, with 22 bases between. In DNA, the CDR3 is TGTGCCAGCAGGATACCCGACTTAGGCTTTGAAGAGCAGTACTTC. It is translated as CASRIPDLGFEEQYF.

The chain uses TRBV5-5 and TRBJ2-2, with D unclear. Trimming took off 0 bases at V and 1 base at J, with 10 bases between the two ends. This CDR3 is built from 16 residues. Germline CDR1 and CDR2: SGHKS and YYEKEE (reference sequence). CDR3 residues: CASSLGPALNTGELFF. For the CDR3, the DNA is TGTGCCAGCAGCTTGGGCCCAGCGCTGAACACCGGGGAGCTGTTTTTT.

This clone came up a few times. The V gene is TRBV5-1, the J gene TRBJ1-1; 9 bases line up with TRBD1. The CDR3 contains 15 residues. With V trimmed by 4 bases and J by 4 bases, 8 bases remained unmatched. The V gene's germline CDR1 is SGHRS and CDR2 YFSETQ. CDR3 sequence: CASSQQQGAGTEAFF. Here the CDR3 DNA reads TGCGCCAGCAGCCAACAACAGGGGGCAGGCACTGAAGCTTTCTTT.

This sequence joins TRBV13 and TRBJ1-2; no definite D call. V shed 0 bases and J shed 8 bases, with 13 bases lying between them. This CDR3 is built from 14 residues. Germline CDR1 is PRHDT and CDR2 is FYEKMQ (reference sequence). CDR3 bases: TGTGCCAGCAGCTTAGGCGGATACCGACTCGGCTACACCTTC. Amino acids: CASSLGGYRLGYTF. Together with reference TRBV13 and TRBJ1-2, the CDR3 gives the full variable domain: AAGVIQSPRHLIKEKRETATLKCYPIPRHDTVYWYQQGPGQDPQFLISFYEKMQSDKGSIPDRFSAQQFSDYHSELNMSSLELGDSALYFCASSLGGYRLGYTFGSGTRLTVV.

A few counts support this clone. The chain couples TRBV27 to TRBJ1-6, with 7 bases lining up with TRBD1. There are 16 residues in the CDR3. Germline values: CDR1 MNHEY, CDR2 SMNVEV (reference sequence). J was trimmed by 4 bases and V by 2 bases; bases with no gene match: 5. CDR3: CASSLGVGQYNSPLHF. The CDR3, as DNA: TGTGCCAGCAGTTTAGGGGTGGGACAGTATAATTCACCCCTCCACTTT.

The genes are TRBV6-5 and TRBJ2-1; D is possibly TRBD2 (5 bases). The V end was cut by 2 bases, the J end by 7 bases, with 9 bases between. The CDR3 spans 13 residues. Germline CDR1 MNHEY, CDR2 SVGAGI. The CDR3 DNA reads TGTGCCAGCAGTTACGGGCGGGCGAATGAGCAGTTCTTC. Its translation: CASSYGRANEQFF.

This chain joins TRBV5-1 and TRBJ1-4, with D perhaps TRBD1 (6 bases). Germline V gives CDR1 SGHRS, CDR2 YFSETQ. V shed 0 bases and J shed 5 bases, with 11 bases lying between them. CDR3 length equals 15 residues. The CDR3 protein is CASSLGTALNEKLFF. Here the CDR3 DNA reads TGCGCCAGCAGCTTGGGGACAGCTCTAAATGAAAAACTGTTTTTT.

This chain joins TRBV7-2 and TRBJ2-1; 10 nucleotides match TRBD2. The germline CDR1 and CDR2 sequences are SGHTA and FQGNSA. Germline trimming cut 3 bases from V and 10 bases from J; bases unmatched to any gene: 18. This CDR3 comprises 18 residues. CDR3 residues: CASSFTPLLASGSPEQFF. CDR3 DNA sequence: TGTGCCAGCAGCTTTACCCCCTTATTGGCTAGCGGGAGTCCGGAGCAGTTCTTC.

This clone has a handful of counts. The rearrangement links TRBV19 to TRBJ2-6, with 7 bases that match TRBD1. Germline-derived CDR1 and CDR2 are LNHDA and SQIVND (reference sequence). V dropped 8 bases and J dropped 0; count of bases not matched to a gene: 13. This CDR3 is 18 amino acids long. The CDR3, as DNA: TGTGCCAGTTGGTCTCGACAGGGCCTTCCCTCTGGGGCCAACGTCCTGACTTTC. Translated, it gives CASWSRQGLPSGANVLTF.

The J gene is TRBJ2-3, the V gene TRBV5-6; possibly TRBD2 for D (5 bases). Between the trimmed V and J ends, which lost 4 bases and 0 bases, there was a span of 12 bases. The length of the CDR3 is 15 residues. Per germline, CDR1 SGHDT and CDR2 YYEEEE. CDR3 amino acids: CASSLGLTSTDTQYF. The CDR3, as DNA: TGTGCCAGCAGCCTTGGACTTACGAGCACAGATACGCAGTATTTT.

J is TRBJ1-5 and V is TRBV28; D remains ambiguous. The germline V and J ends were trimmed by 5 bases and 11 bases, with 19 bases remaining between them. CDR3 length: 14 residues. Germline CDR1 and CDR2: MDHEN and SYDVKM. The CDR3 sequence is CASSTGGSRESQHF. The CDR3 DNA sequence: TGTGCCAGCAGTACCGGTGGGTCGCGGGAGTCCCAGCATTTT.

V and J are TRBV27 and TRBJ2-3, with 10 bases matching TRBD1. V was clipped by 2 bases and J by 3 bases; unmatched bases: 5. The CDR3 loop spans 16 amino acids. Germline V lookup: CDR1 MNHEY, CDR2 SMNVEV (reference sequence). The CDR3 sequence is CASSLIGQGGTDTQYF. The CDR3 DNA reads as TGTGCCAGCAGTTTAATAGGACAGGGGGGAACAGATACGCAGTATTTT.

The CDR3 DNA is TGTGCCAGCAGTTTCCCCCCGGGCACAGATACGCAGTATTTT. Amino acid sequence: CASSFPPGTDTQYF. V gene TRBV28 combines with J gene TRBJ2-3; D unclear. The germline CDR1 and CDR2 sequences are MDHEN and SYDVKM. The CDR3 covers 14 residues. V lost 3 bases and J lost 1, with 8 bases in between.

The rearrangement links TRBV19 to TRBJ1-5; TRBD1 agrees at 7 bases. The germline V gene encodes CDR1 LNHDA and CDR2 SQIVND (reference sequence). V shed 7 bases and J 6 bases; nucleotides not matched to a gene: 6. The length of the CDR3 is 13 residues. This chain's CDR3 is CASNDREGQPQHF. The DNA of the CDR3 is TGTGCCAGTAACGACAGGGAAGGTCAGCCCCAGCATTTT.

This clone was recorded once. The rearrangement joins TRBV18 to TRBJ2-5, with a tentative D call TRBD2 (6 bases). The CDR3 runs to 14 residues. Germline CDR1 reads KGHSH; CDR2 reads LQKENI. The V and J ends lost 3 bases and 3 bases respectively, with 11 bases between them. The CDR3 DNA reads TGTGCCAGCTCACCGGGACTGACAAAAGAGACCCAGTACTTC. Translating gives CASSPGLTKETQYF.

The rearrangement links TRBV27 to TRBJ1-6, with TRBD1 identical over 9 bases. The V gene's germline CDR1 is MNHEY and CDR2 SMNVEV (reference sequence). The CDR3 is made up of 16 amino acids. The ends lost 5 bases at V and 7 bases at J; junction bases unmatched: 9. The CDR3 coding sequence is TGTGCCAGCAGTCCCTGGGGACAGGGATTGAATTCACCCCTCCACTTT. The encoded protein is CASSPWGQGLNSPLHF.

V usage is TRBV19 and J usage is TRBJ2-6; D is perhaps TRBD1 (6 bases). Germline-derived CDR1 and CDR2 are LNHDA and SQIVND (reference sequence). V was shortened by 6 bases and J by 5 bases, with 17 bases between the two germline ends. The CDR3 length is 16 residues. The DNA for the CDR3 is TGTGCCAGTAGCCCTAACAGGGTACTTAGGGCCAACGTCCTGACTTTC. It translates to CASSPNRVLRANVLTF.

CDR3 residues: CASSWTGTIYEQYF. CDR3 coding DNA: TGTGCCAGCAGTTGGACAGGGACGATCTACGAGCAGTACTTC. The chain employs TRBV28 and TRBJ2-7; TRBD1 agrees at 8 bases. CDR1 is MDHEN and CDR2 is SYDVKM in the germline V gene. The V gene end was trimmed by 4 bases and the J gene end by 3 bases; junction bases not matched to a gene: 5. The CDR3 covers 14 residues.

The chain combines TRBV27 with TRBJ2-3, with TRBD2 matching 9 bases. The CDR3 loop spans 18 amino acids. CDR1 MNHEY and CDR2 SMNVEV come from the germline V gene (reference sequence). The J segment lost 1 base and the V segment lost 3 bases, leaving 11 bases of the junction unmatched. The CDR3 DNA reads TGTGCCAGCAGTTTGCGTGGGGCTAGCGGGGCCGGCACAGATACGCAGTATTTT. Amino acids: CASSLRGASGAGTDTQYF.

This clone was observed a single time. V and J are TRBV11-3 and TRBJ2-3; D is perhaps TRBD1 (5 bases). Germline assignment: CDR1 SGHNT and CDR2 YENEEA. Trimming removed 0 bases at V and 0 bases at J, with 7 bases between. This CDR3 region has 15 residues. The chain's CDR3 is CASSLETASTDTQYF. In DNA, the CDR3 is TGTGCCAGCAGCTTAGAGACAGCTAGCACAGATACGCAGTATTTT.

The genes are TRBV29-1 and TRBJ2-7; 8 bases fit TRBD2. With 7 bases clipped from V and 4 bases from J, the junction kept 12 bases outside the gene matches. This CDR3 has 14 residues. Germline CDR1 reads SQVTM; CDR2 reads ANQGSEA. The CDR3 loop is CSAYGRSGSYEQYF. As DNA, the CDR3 is TGCAGCGCCTACGGGAGGAGCGGGAGTTACGAGCAGTACTTC.